This TCR beta chain was identified during a study of OX40 agonist ivuxolimab in advanced cancers. In terms of the full investigation: Ivuxolimab was an agonistic, fully human IgG2 monoclonal antibody directed against OX40 (CD134), a costimulatory receptor. Prior anti-PD-1, anti-PD-L1 or anti-CTLA-4 therapy was permitted, and less than 45% of dose-escalation patients had received checkpoint inhibitors. Among the roughly 52 dose-escalation patients, some 19 had hepatocellular carcinoma, some 15 melanoma, 9 renal cell carcinoma and 9 head and neck cancer. Three dose-escalation patients achieved partial responses, one with hepatocellular carcinoma and two with cutaneous melanoma. The monotherapy dose-escalation portion (N of about 47 patients) of the phase I ivuxolimab trial is reported in the paper. Peripheral TCRbeta sequencing was intended to test whether TCR sequence diversity was altered and clonal T-cell expansion was caused by ivuxolimab. In the dose-escalation cohort, 82.7% of patients were male, and the mean age was approximately 64 years, with a range of 23 to 79. Intravenous ivuxolimab was administered to patients every 2 weeks at six dose levels: 0.01, 0.1, 0.3, 1.5, 3 and 10 mg/kg.

The trial excluded patients who had a history of autoimmune disease or who were on systemic immunosuppression. Peripheral blood for TCR sequencing was collected from all dose cohorts at baseline, on cycle 4 day 1, and on cycle 7 day 1. Samples were obtained from an open-label, multicenter, first-in-human phase I dose-escalation trial of ivuxolimab. Adults with locally advanced or metastatic head and neck squamous cell, hepatocellular, melanoma or renal cell carcinoma were enrolled in the trial. Before TCR sequencing, CD4+ T cells and CD8+ T cells were sorted from peripheral blood as separate populations. For sequencing of the TCRbeta CDR3 region, genomic DNA was extracted from the sorted cells. TCRbeta CDR3 regions were sequenced using the immunoSEQ Assay. What TCRdb holds here is the immuneACCESS table cut down to in-frame rearrangements. Part of the clones is not present; checked against another copy, under half of the missing clones reflect an unresolved V gene, and the others are unexplained. The sample profile shows under 45,000 clones; 78% of them were found once. Of the sample, roughly 13% falls within the top ten clones.

Overall results and qualifications from the work: Partial responders in the 0.1-3.0 mg/kg groups had among the lowest normalized peripheral clonal expansion, especially among CD8+ T cells. After ivuxolimab, expanded clones were on average more numerous among CD8+ T cells than among CD4+ T cells. At doses of 0.1 to 3.0 mg/kg, clonal expansion of both CD4+ and CD8+ blood T cells was observed from baseline to week 6. The antigen specificity of the clonally expanded peripheral T cells was not determined. Low levels of normalized T-cell clonal expansion were also seen in some nonresponding patients.

A note on this clone: No cognate antigen has been identified for it. Base qualities are not at hand, and no much larger clone is one base apart.

This TCR came from an adult with an advanced solid tumor such as melanoma, head and neck, liver or kidney cancer. Source: CD4+ or CD8+ T cells sorted from blood, taken in a trial of the OX40 agonist ivuxolimab.

The DNA sequence reads TGTGCCAGCGGGCCCGGGGTCCACGAGCAGTACTTC. Its translation is CASGPGVHEQYF. The chain employs TRBV6-1 and TRBJ2-7; TRBD2 is perhaps the D gene, given 5 matching bases. V is clipped by 8 bases and J by 5 bases, and the sequence between their germline boundaries is 13 bases long. Measured from the cysteine to the phenylalanine, the CDR3 is 12 residues long. The retained sequence is limited to the CDR3, 36 bases, with the frame set at the first base. The germline V gene specifies MNHNS as CDR1 and SASEGT as CDR2.